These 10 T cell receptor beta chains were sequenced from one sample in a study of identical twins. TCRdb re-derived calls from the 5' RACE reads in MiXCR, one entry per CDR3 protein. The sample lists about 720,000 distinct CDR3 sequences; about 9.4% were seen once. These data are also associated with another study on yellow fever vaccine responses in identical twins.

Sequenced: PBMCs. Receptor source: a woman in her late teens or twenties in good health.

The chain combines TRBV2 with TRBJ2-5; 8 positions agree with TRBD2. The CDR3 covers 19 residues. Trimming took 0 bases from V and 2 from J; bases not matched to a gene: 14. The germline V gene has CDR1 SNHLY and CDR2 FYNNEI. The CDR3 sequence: CASSEAWKFSGSPQETQYF. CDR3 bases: TGTGCCAGCAGTGAAGCTTGGAAATTCAGCGGGAGTCCTCAAGAGACCCAGTACTTC.

This CDR3 is CATSHGTGELFF. CDR3 DNA sequence: TGTGCCACTTCCCACGGCACCGGGGAGCTGTTTTTT. The V call is TRBV24-1, the J call TRBJ2-2; D uncertain. The germline CDR1 and CDR2 sequences are KGHDR and SFDVKD. Trimming left V 10 bases short and J 4 bases short, with 9 bases between. The CDR3 spans 12 residues.

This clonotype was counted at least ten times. The CDR3 here is CASSWGLTDYEQYF. CDR3 sequence (DNA): TGTGCCAGCAGCTGGGGCCTAACCGACTACGAGCAGTACTTC. V usage is TRBV28 and J usage is TRBJ2-7; D is possibly TRBD1 (5 bases). Germline lookup yields CDR1 MDHEN and CDR2 SYDVKM. The CDR3 runs to 14 residues. V was cut by 6 bases and J by 3 bases, with 15 bases left in between.

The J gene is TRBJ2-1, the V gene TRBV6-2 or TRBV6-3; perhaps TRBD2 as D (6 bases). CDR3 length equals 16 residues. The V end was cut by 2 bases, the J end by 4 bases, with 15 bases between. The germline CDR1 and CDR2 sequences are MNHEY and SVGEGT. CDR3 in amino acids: CASSYRGTRTYNEQFF. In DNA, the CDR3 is TGTGCCAGCAGTTACCGGGGGACCCGGACTTACAATGAGCAGTTCTTC.

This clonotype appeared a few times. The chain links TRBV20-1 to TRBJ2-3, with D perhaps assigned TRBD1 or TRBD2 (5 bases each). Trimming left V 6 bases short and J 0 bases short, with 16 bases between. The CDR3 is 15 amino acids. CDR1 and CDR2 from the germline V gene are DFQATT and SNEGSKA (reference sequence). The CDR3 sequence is CSAAEPGPSTDTQYF. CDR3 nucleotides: TGCAGTGCCGCCGAGCCGGGGCCAAGCACAGATACGCAGTATTTT.

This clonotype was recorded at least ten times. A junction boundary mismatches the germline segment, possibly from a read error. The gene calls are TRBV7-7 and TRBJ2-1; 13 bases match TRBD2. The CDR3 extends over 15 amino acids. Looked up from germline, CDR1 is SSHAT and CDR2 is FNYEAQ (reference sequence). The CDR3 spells CASSLGLAGPNEQFF. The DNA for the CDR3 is TGTGCTAGCAGCCTGGGACTAGCGGGGCCCAATGAGCAGTTCTTC.

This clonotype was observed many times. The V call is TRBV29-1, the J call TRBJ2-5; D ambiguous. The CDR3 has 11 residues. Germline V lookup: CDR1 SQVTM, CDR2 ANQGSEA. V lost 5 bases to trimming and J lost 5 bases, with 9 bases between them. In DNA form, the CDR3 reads TGCAGCGTTCCTCTACCGGAGACCCAGTACTTC. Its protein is CSVPLPETQYF.

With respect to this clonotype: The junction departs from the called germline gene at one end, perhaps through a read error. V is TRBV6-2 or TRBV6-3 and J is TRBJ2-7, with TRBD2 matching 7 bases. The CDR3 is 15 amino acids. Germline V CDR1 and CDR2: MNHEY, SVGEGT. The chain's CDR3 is CTSSYSTSAAYEQYF. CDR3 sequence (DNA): TGTACCAGCAGTTACAGTACTAGCGCCGCCTACGAGCAGTACTTC.

The CDR3 spells CASSNAAGHNEQFF. DNA for the CDR3: TGTGCCAGCAGTAATGCAGCGGGCCACAATGAGCAGTTCTTC. This chain connects TRBV7-9 to TRBJ2-1; D may be TRBD2 (6 bases). The CDR3 runs 14 residues. Per germline, CDR1 SEHNR and CDR2 FQNEAQ (reference sequence). Trimming took off 6 bases at V and 5 bases at J, with 14 bases between the two ends.

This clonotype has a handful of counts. The CDR3: CATSRVLGVTGIYEQYF. In nucleotides, the CDR3 is TGTGCCACCAGCAGAGTACTTGGGGTTACCGGGATCTACGAGCAGTACTTC. This chain links TRBV15 with TRBJ2-7; possible D gene TRBD2, 5 bases. V shed 1 base and J shed 3 bases, with 19 bases lying between them. Germline values: CDR1 LNHNV, CDR2 YYDKDF (reference sequence). The CDR3 sequence is 17 residues long.